This TCR beta chain was observed in a study of CD8+ T cells in alopecia areata. Sequencing used cDNA as its template, made by extracting RNA and reverse transcribing it. Profiling relied on immunoSEQ multiplex PCR, and the TCRdb table lists in-frame clones only, not all of them. The sample includes 110,000 to 150,000 clones, about two thirds seen only once; the top ten take about 38%. The study's findings and limits: Patients shared TCRs less clearly than mice did, possibly owing to HLA. Affected lesional scalp, above all in alopecia totalis/universalis, was more clonal than normal scalp. Sequencing of scalp samples also includes resident alphabeta T cells from normal skin.

Details on this clone: Its target is unknown.

PBMCs yielded sorted CD4+ and CD8+ T cells. The CDR3 covers 15 residues. J gave up 2 bases and V 1 base, and 3 bases lay outside the gene matches. The V gene's germline CDR1 is SGHTA and CDR2 FQGNSA. The genes are TRBV7-2 and TRBJ2-5, with 8 positions matching TRBD2. This TCR was recovered from a human donor in good health. Sequencing was done on a sample of CD8+ T cells sorted from blood. CDR3 protein: CASSLGLARQETQYF. The CDR3 nucleotides read TGTGCCAGCAGCTTAGGACTAGCGCGACAAGAGACCCAGTACTTC.